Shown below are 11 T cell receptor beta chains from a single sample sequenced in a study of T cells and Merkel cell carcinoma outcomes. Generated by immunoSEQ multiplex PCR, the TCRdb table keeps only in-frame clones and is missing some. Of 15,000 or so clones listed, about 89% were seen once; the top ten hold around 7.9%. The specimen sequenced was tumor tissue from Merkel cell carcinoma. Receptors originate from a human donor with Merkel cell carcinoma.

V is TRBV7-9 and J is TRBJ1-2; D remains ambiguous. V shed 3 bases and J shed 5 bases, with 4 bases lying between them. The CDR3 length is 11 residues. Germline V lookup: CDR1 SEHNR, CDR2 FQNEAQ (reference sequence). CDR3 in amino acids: CASSFYYGYTF. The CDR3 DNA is TGTGCCAGCAGCTTTTATTATGGCTACACCTTC.

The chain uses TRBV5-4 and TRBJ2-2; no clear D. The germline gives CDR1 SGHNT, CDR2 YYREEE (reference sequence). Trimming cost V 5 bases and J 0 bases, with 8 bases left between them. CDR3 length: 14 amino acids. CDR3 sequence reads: CASRRTANTGELFF. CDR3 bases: TGTGCCAGCAGAAGGACCGCGAACACCGGGGAGCTGTTTTTT.

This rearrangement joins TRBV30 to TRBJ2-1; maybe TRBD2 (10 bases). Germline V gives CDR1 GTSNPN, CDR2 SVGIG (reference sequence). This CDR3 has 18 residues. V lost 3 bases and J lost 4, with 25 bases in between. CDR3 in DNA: TGTGCCTGGAGCCGGGACAGGGATACTAGCGGGGCTTACAATGAGCAGTTCTTC. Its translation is CAWSRDRDTSGAYNEQFF.

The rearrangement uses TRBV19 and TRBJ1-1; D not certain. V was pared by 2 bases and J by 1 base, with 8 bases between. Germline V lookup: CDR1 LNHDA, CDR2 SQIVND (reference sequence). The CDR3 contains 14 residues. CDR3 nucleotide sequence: TGTGCCAGTAGTATAAGGTGGAAGAACACTGAAGCTTTCTTT. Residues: CASSIRWKNTEAFF.

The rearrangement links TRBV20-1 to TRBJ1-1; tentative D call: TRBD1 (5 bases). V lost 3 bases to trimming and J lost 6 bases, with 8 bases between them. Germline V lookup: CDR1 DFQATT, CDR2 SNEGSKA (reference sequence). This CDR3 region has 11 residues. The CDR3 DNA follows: TGCAGTGCTAGTAGGGGCGCTGAAGCTTTCTTT. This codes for CSASRGAEAFF.

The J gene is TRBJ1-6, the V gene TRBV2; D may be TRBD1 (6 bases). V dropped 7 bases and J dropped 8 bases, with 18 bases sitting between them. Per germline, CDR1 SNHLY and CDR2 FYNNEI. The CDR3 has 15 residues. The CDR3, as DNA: TGTGCCAGCAAGGGGCGGGGGCCACGGGATTCACCCCTCCACTTT. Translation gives CASKGRGPRDSPLHF.

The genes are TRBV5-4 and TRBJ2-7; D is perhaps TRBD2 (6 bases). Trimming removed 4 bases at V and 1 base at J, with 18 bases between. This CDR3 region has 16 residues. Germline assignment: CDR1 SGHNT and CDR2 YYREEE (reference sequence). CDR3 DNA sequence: TGTGCCAGCAGCCCCCCGGGGGTGAGGGGATCCTACGAGCAGTACTTC. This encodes CASSPPGVRGSYEQYF.

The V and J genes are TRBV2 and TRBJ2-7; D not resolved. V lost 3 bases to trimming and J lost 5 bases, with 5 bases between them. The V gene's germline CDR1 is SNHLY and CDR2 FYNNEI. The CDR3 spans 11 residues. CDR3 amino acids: CASSDMDEQYF. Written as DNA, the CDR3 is TGTGCCAGCAGTGATATGGACGAGCAGTACTTC.

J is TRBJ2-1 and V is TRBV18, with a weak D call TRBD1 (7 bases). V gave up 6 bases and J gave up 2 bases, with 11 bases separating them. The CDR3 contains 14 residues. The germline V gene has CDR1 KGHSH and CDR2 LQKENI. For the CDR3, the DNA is TGTGCCAGCTCGGAGGGGGCAACCTACAATGAGCAGTTCTTC. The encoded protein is CASSEGATYNEQFF.

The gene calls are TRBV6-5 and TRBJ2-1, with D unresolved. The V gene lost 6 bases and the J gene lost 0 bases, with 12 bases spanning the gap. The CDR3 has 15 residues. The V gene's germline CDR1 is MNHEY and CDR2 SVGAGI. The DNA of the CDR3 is TGTGCCAGCAGGGCTTTACCCCGCTCCTACAATGAGCAGTTCTTC. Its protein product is CASRALPRSYNEQFF.

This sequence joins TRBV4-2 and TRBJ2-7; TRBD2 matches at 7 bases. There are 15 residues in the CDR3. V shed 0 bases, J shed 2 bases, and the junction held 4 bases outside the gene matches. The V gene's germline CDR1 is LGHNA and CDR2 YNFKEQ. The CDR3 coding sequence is TGTGCCAGCAGCCAAGATGCGGGAGCAGCCTACGAGCAGTACTTC. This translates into CASSQDAGAAYEQYF.